This entry is about one T cell receptor beta chain. The library targeted TCRbeta and was prepared with unique molecular identifiers. TCRdb re-derived calls from the PCR reads in MiXCR, one entry per CDR3 protein. The sample carries around 25,000 distinct CDR3 sequences, 18% recorded once. This entry comes from a study of T-cell reconstitution after alpha-beta-depleted transplantation in children. The CDR3 totals 16 residues. Specimen: PBMCs, mostly from graft donor cells, collected 60 days after TCRalphabeta/CD19-depleted stem cell transplant. The source is a male patient between 2 and 9 years old who had a stem cell transplant for acute lymphoblastic leukemia, so the T cells may come from the graft donor. The gene calls are TRBV12-3 or TRBV12-4 and TRBJ2-7; 14 nucleotides match TRBD2. The end of the DNA is better explained by TRBJ2-4, so the J call may be wrong. The CDR3 sequence is CASSPGTSGSQVIQYF. The CDR3 bases are TGTGCCAGCAGTCCCGGGACTAGCGGGAGTCAGGTCATTCAGTACTTC.